Shown below are 10 T cell receptor beta chains from a single sample sequenced in a study of T cell changes during pregnancy in multiple sclerosis. Measured with immunoSEQ multiplex PCR; TCRdb has only the in-frame clones, and not every one. The repertoire holds under 95,000 clones, with around 95% as singletons. Material: peripheral blood, obtained in the second trimester of pregnancy. These receptors were obtained from a female donor in good health, enrolled as a control in a pregnancy study.

The J gene is TRBJ1-2, the V gene TRBV6-5, with TRBD1 identical over 8 bases. Germline-derived CDR1 and CDR2 are MNHEY and SVGAGI. Trimming at V came to 2 bases and at J to 4 bases, leaving 6 bases not matched to a gene. The length of the CDR3 is 15 residues. The CDR3 sequence: CASSYRQGFAYGYTF. Here the CDR3 DNA reads TGTGCCAGCAGTTACAGACAGGGGTTTGCCTATGGCTACACCTTC.

V gene TRBV6-5 combines with J gene TRBJ1-2; 7 bases align to TRBD1. This CDR3 is 13 amino acids long. V shed 5 bases, J shed 6 bases, and the junction held 6 bases outside the gene matches. Germline values: CDR1 MNHEY, CDR2 SVGAGI. The CDR3 region has the DNA TGTGCCAGCAGTCGCTCCGGGACAGATGGCTACACCTTC. As protein: CASSRSGTDGYTF.

The rearrangement links TRBV7-2 to TRBJ1-4, with a possible D match to TRBD1 (6 bases). Germline V CDR1 and CDR2: SGHTA, FQGNSA. The CDR3 extends over 17 amino acids. V lost 3 bases and J 2 bases, leaving 16 bases between the germline ends. CDR3 sequence reads: CASSFKGGARTNEKLFF. CDR3 bases: TGTGCCAGCAGCTTTAAAGGGGGGGCCCGGACTAATGAAAAACTGTTTTTT. Full variable domain (missing parts from reference TRBV7-2 and TRBJ1-4): GAGVSQSPSNKVTEKGKDVELRCDPISGHTALYWYRQSLGQGLEFLIYFQGNSAPDKSGLPSDRFSAERTGGSVSTLTIQRTQQEDSAVYLCASSFKGGARTNEKLFFGSGTQLSVL.

The CDR3 DNA reads TGTGCCAGCAGCTACGGACTAGCGGGGGGCCAAGAGACCCAGTACTTC. Translated, it gives CASSYGLAGGQETQYF. The genes are TRBV5-6 and TRBJ2-5, with 14 bases identical to TRBD2. Looked up from germline, CDR1 is SGHDT and CDR2 is YYEEEE. The V and J ends lost 3 bases and 1 base, in that order; junction bases with no gene match: 2. CDR3 size: 16 residues.

The gene calls are TRBV12-5 and TRBJ1-2; D unclear. The V and J ends lost 0 bases and 7 bases respectively, with 9 bases between them. This CDR3 has 13 amino acids. Germline V gene data show CDR1 as LGHNT and CDR2 as FRNRAP. CDR3 in amino acids: CASGLVLQFGYTF. The CDR3 region has the DNA TGTGCTAGTGGTTTGGTACTTCAATTTGGCTACACCTTC.

The rearrangement joins TRBV2 to TRBJ1-6, with TRBD1 matching over 7 bases. Trimming at V came to 5 bases and at J to 9 bases, leaving 10 bases not matched to a gene. The CDR3 totals 15 residues. CDR1 SNHLY and CDR2 FYNNEI come from the germline V gene. The CDR3 is CASSQNQGVSSPLHF. As DNA, the CDR3 is TGTGCCAGCAGTCAAAATCAGGGGGTGAGTTCACCCCTCCACTTT.

V gene TRBV4-3 combines with J gene TRBJ2-6, with D possibly being TRBD1 (5 bases). The CDR3 sequence is 17 residues long. Trimming cost V 4 bases and J 0 bases, with 13 bases left between them. Germline CDR1 and CDR2: LGHNA and YSLEER. The CDR3 DNA follows: TGCGCCAGCAGCCCGGCGGCAGGGCTCTCTGGGGCCAACGTCCTGACTTTC. Translating gives CASSPAAGLSGANVLTF.

The gene calls are TRBV5-1 and TRBJ2-6, with D unresolved. Per the germline V gene, CDR1 is SGHRS and CDR2 is YFSETQ. Between the trimmed V and J ends, which lost 4 bases and 0 bases, there was a span of 5 bases. This CDR3 comprises 14 residues. The CDR3 region is CASSPGSGANVLTF. DNA of the CDR3: TGCGCCAGCAGCCCCGGCTCTGGGGCCAACGTCCTGACTTTC.

The chain couples TRBV14 to TRBJ1-1, with 7 bases lining up with TRBD1. The CDR3 length is 13 residues. J was trimmed by 4 bases and V by 4 bases; bases with no gene match: 3. Germline CDR1 reads SGHDN; CDR2 reads FVKESK. CDR3 in DNA: TGTGCCAGCAGCCGGAAGGGGGCCACTGAAGCTTTCTTT. Translating it yields CASSRKGATEAFF.

The rearrangement uses TRBV19 and TRBJ2-1, with 9 nucleotides matching TRBD2. The CDR3 covers 15 residues. The germline gives CDR1 LNHDA, CDR2 SQIVND (reference sequence). With V trimmed by 7 bases and J by 7 bases, 11 bases remained unmatched. CDR3 protein: CASTPRGLAANEQFF. The CDR3 DNA reads TGTGCCAGTACCCCTCGGGGACTAGCCGCAAATGAGCAGTTCTTC.